This passage covers 4 T cell receptor beta chains from one sample sequenced in a study of cytomegalovirus exposure and HLA in healthy donors. Assay used: immunoSEQ multiplex PCR; TCRdb lists only in-frame clones, some missing. The data show roughly 140,000 clones, about 91% seen once. The sample comprised PBMCs. The source of these receptors is a woman under 30 in good health and CMV-seropositive.

The chain has TRBV7-8 and TRBJ1-2; 9 nucleotides agree with TRBD1. Per germline, CDR1 SGHVS and CDR2 FQNEAQ. The V and J ends lost 4 bases and 4 bases, in that order; junction bases with no gene match: 7. This CDR3 is built from 15 residues. The CDR3 region is CASSSTGTGLYGYTF. As DNA, the CDR3 is TGTGCCAGCAGCTCCACCGGGACAGGGCTCTATGGCTACACCTTC.

As regards this clone: Germline is not matched at one junction end, which may reflect a read error. The chain is built from TRBV7-7 and TRBJ2-5, with 12 bases aligning to TRBD2. The CDR3 sequence is 15 residues long. Germline CDR1 reads SSHAT; CDR2 reads FNYEAQ (reference sequence). In DNA form, the CDR3 reads TGTGCTAGCAGCACTAGCGGGGGGTACCAAGAGACCCAGTACTTC. This sequence encodes CASSTSGGYQETQYF.

This chain links TRBV10-3 with TRBJ1-6; D is perhaps TRBD1 (5 bases). Germline V gives CDR1 ENHRY, CDR2 SYGVKD. Trimming pared 0 bases from V and 10 bases from J, leaving 10 bases between. This CDR3 has 14 residues. Here the CDR3 reads CAISESGQGSPLHF. In DNA form, the CDR3 reads TGTGCCATCAGTGAGTCGGGGCAGGGCTCACCCCTCCACTTT.

The J gene is TRBJ2-5, the V gene TRBV7-3; D is perhaps TRBD2 (6 bases). Germline assignment: CDR1 SGHTA and CDR2 FQGTGA. V lost 2 bases and J lost 4, with 14 bases in between. The CDR3 is made up of 15 amino acids. Here the CDR3 DNA reads TGTGCCAGCAGCTTATACGGGAGTGATAGAGAGACCCAGTACTTC. Translated, it gives CASSLYGSDRETQYF.